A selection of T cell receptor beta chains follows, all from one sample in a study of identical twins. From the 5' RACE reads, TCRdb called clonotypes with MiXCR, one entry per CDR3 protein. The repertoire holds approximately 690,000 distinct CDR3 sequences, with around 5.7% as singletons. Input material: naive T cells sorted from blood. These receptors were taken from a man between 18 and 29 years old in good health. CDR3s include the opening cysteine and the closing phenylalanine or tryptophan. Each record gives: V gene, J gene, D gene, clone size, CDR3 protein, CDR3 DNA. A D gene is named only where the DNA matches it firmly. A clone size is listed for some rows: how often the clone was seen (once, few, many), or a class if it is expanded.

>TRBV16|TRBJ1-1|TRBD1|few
CASSPVTGTGETEAFF
TGTGCCAGCAGCCCCGTCACCGGGACAGGGGAGACTGAAGCTTTCTTT
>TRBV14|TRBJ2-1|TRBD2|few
CASRLAGGFDEQFF
TGTGCCAGCAGGTTAGCGGGAGGGTTTGATGAGCAGTTCTTC
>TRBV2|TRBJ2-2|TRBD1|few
CASSDDRVSTGELFF
TGTGCCAGCAGCGATGACAGGGTTTCCACCGGGGAGCTGTTTTTT
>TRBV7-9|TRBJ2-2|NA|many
CASSSSTGAGELFF
TGTGCCAGCAGCTCCTCTACGGGGGCCGGGGAGCTGTTTTTT
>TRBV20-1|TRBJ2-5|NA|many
CSASWETQYF
TGCAGTGCTAGTTGGGAGACCCAGTACTTC
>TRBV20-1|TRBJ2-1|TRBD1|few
CSAPDRTRYEQFF
TGCAGTGCTCCGGACAGGACACGGTATGAGCAGTTCTTC
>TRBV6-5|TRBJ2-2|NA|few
CASSYWGANTGELFF
TGTGCCAGCAGTTATTGGGGGGCAAACACCGGGGAGCTGTTTTTT
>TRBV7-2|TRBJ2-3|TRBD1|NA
CASSTRTGAGTDTQYF
TGTGCCAGCAGCACCAGGACAGGGGCGGGCACAGATACGCAGTATTTT
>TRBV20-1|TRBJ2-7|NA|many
CSATVPSSYEQYF
TGCAGTGCTACGGTACCCAGCTCCTACGAGCAGTACTTC
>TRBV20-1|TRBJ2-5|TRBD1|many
CSAIKPGQGETQYF
TGCAGTGCTATAAAACCGGGACAGGGGGAGACCCAGTACTTC
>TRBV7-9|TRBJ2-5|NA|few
CASNPPGTPAPETQYF
TGTGCCAGCAACCCGCCCGGGACCCCAGCGCCCGAGACCCAGTACTTC
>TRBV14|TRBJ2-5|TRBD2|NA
CASSQDLLAGVGETQYF
TGTGCCAGCAGCCAAGATCTACTAGCGGGAGTAGGAGAGACCCAGTACTTC
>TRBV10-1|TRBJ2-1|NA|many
CASSGHRGGNEQFF
TGCGCCAGCAGCGGTCACAGGGGAGGCAATGAGCAGTTCTTC
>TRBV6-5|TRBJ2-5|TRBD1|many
CASSSSAGGVETQYF
TGTGCCAGCAGTTCCTCGGCAGGGGGCGTTGAGACCCAGTACTTC
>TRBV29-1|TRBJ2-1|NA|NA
CSVTGAGTNINEQFF
TGCAGCGTGACCGGGGCCGGGACGAACATCAATGAGCAGTTCTTC
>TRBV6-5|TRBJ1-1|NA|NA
CASSYSQPDTEAFF
TGTGCCAGCAGTTACAGTCAGCCAGACACTGAAGCTTTCTTT
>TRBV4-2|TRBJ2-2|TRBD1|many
CASSQQPGQGDTGELFF
TGTGCCAGCAGCCAACAACCGGGACAGGGGGACACCGGGGAGCTGTTTTTT
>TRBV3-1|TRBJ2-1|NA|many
CASRREQFF
TGTGCCAGCAGGCGTGAGCAGTTCTTC
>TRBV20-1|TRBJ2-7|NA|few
CSARALFGGYEQYF
TGCAGTGCTAGAGCCCTCTTCGGGGGCTACGAGCAGTACTTC
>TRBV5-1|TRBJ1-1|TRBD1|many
CASSFPGQGTNTEAFF
TGCGCCAGCAGCTTCCCTGGACAGGGGACGAACACTGAAGCTTTCTTT
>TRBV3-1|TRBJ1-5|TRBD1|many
CASSQDLQGGSPQHF
TGTGCCAGCAGCCAAGATCTGCAGGGGGGTTCTCCCCAGCATTTT
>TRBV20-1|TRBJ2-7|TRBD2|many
CSARSGSGRAYEQYF
TGCAGTGCTAGATCCGGGAGCGGGAGGGCCTACGAGCAGTACTTC
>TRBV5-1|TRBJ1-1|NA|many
CASSLVALDTNTEAFF
TGCGCCAGCAGCTTGGTGGCACTCGATACGAACACTGAAGCTTTCTTT
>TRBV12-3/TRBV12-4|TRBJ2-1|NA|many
CASSLGGGGNNEQFF
TGTGCCAGCAGTCTTGGGGGTGGGGGGAACAATGAGCAGTTCTTC
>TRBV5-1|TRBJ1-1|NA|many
CASSSPPKTEEAFF
TGCGCCAGCAGCTCCCCCCCAAAGACAGAAGAAGCTTTCTTT
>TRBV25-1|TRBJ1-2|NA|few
CASSATDYGYTF
TGTGCCAGCAGTGCCACAGACTATGGCTACACCTTC
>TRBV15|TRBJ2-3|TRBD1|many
CATSTGDRQYLDTQYF
TGTGCCACCAGCACCGGGGACAGGCAATACTTAGATACGCAGTATTTT
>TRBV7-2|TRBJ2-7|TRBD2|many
CASGSGSIAYEQYF
TGTGCCAGCGGAAGCGGGAGTATCGCCTACGAGCAGTACTTC
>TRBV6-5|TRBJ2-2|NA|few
CASSYQSGANTGELFF
TGTGCCAGCAGTTACCAATCCGGGGCGAACACCGGGGAGCTGTTTTTT
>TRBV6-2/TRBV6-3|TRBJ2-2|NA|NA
CASSYSWGRATGELFF
TGTGCCAGCAGTTACTCTTGGGGGCGCGCCACCGGGGAGCTGTTTTTT
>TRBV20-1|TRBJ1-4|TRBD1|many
CSATGQGKNRRTNEKLFF
TGCAGTGCAACGGGACAGGGGAAGAACAGGAGGACTAATGAAAAACTGTTTTTT
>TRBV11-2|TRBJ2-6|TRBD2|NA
CASSPGTSGRSGANVLTF
TGTGCCAGCAGCCCTGGGACTAGCGGGAGATCTGGGGCCAACGTCCTGACTTTC
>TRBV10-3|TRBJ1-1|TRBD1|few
CATYRGGVGNTEAFF
TGTGCCACGTACCGAGGGGGCGTAGGGAACACTGAAGCTTTCTTT
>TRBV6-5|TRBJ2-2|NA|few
CASSLHTGSTGELFF
TGTGCCAGCAGTTTACACACAGGGTCCACCGGGGAGCTGTTTTTT
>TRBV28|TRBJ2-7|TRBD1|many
CASSLSGQGAYEQYF
TGTGCCAGCAGTTTGTCGGGACAGGGGGCATACGAGCAGTACTTC
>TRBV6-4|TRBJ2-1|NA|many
CASSDTGERDEQFF
TGTGCCAGCAGTGACACGGGGGAACGCGATGAGCAGTTCTTC
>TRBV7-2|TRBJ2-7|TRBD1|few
CASSLVVGTGSYEQYF
TGTGCCAGCAGCTTAGTGGTAGGGACAGGGTCCTACGAGCAGTACTTC
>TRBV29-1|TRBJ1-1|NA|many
CSVEVFGAFRTEAFF
TGCAGCGTTGAAGTTTTTGGGGCGTTTCGGACTGAAGCTTTCTTT
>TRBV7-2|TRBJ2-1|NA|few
CASSLASQGGIEQFF
TGTGCCAGCAGCTTAGCAAGTCAGGGGGGTATTGAGCAGTTCTTC
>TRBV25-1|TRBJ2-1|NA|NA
CASSHPSDRQFF
TGTGCCAGCAGTCATCCATCGGACAGGCAGTTCTTC
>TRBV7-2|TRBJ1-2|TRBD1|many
CASSPPPGQGARGYTF
TGTGCCAGCAGCCCTCCTCCGGGACAGGGGGCGCGGGGCTACACCTTC
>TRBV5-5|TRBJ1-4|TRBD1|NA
CASTLGGQGEKLFF
TGTGCCAGCACCCTAGGGGGACAGGGGGAAAAACTGTTTTTT
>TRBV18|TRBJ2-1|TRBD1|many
CASSPPDRGHNEQFF
TGTGCCAGCTCACCCCCTGACAGGGGCCACAATGAGCAGTTCTTC
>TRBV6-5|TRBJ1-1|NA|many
CASSYSMAVTEAFF
TGTGCCAGCAGTTACTCGATGGCAGTTACTGAAGCTTTCTTT
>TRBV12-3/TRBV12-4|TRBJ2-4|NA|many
CASTDRIGENIQYF
TGTGCCAGCACAGACAGAATCGGGGAAAACATTCAGTACTTC
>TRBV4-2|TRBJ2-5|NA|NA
CASSQRGTETQYF
TGTGCCAGCAGCCAACGGGGGACCGAGACCCAGTACTTC
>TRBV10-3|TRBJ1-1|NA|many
CAIRTAGSTEAFF
TGTGCCATCAGGACTGCAGGATCCACTGAAGCTTTCTTT
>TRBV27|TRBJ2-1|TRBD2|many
CASSSGGRGFNEQFF
TGTGCCAGCAGTTCGGGCGGGAGGGGCTTCAATGAGCAGTTCTTC
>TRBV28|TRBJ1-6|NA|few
CASSLNIELSPLHF
TGTGCCAGCAGTTTAAACATCGAGCTTTCACCCCTCCACTTT
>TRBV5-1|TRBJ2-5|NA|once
CASSFGQGKGDTQYF
TGCGCCAGCAGCTTTGGGCAGGGTAAGGGAGATACCCAGTACTTC
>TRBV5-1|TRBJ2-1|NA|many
CASSKSTGTVYEQFF
TGCGCCAGCAGCAAGTCTACCGGGACTGTCTATGAGCAGTTCTTC